This T cell receptor beta chain was documented in a study of blood T cells in healthy people across ages. To note about this clonotype: Its antigen is undetermined.

CDR3 length: 12 residues. Trimming pared 8 bases from V and 8 bases from J, leaving 15 bases between. For the second PCR, which ran for about 7 to 12 cycles, a sample-barcoded 5' primer and a J-beta primer mix were used. Every molecule of cDNA carried a tag from a template-switch adaptor with 12 random nucleotides. TCRdb used MiXCR to reprocess the 5' RACE reads, holding one entry per CDR3 protein. The top ten hold approximately 3.7% of the sample, which has about 570,000 distinct CDR3 sequences, about 28% seen once. Findings and limits, study-wide: There were more naive CD4+ cells and higher diversity in long-lived donors than in aged donors.

This sample was also put to use in a study of T cells of mothers and their children. That paper states: Biologically related mothers and children overlapped slightly more than unrelated pairs, a non-significant difference.

The sample taken for sequencing was blood. The receptor was derived from a boy aged 2-9 years in good health. This chain connects TRBV12-3 or TRBV12-4 to TRBJ1-2, with D possibly TRBD1 on 6 matching bases. The CDR3 reads CASSKKGDGYTF. The CDR3 DNA reads as TGTGCCAGCTCAAAAAAGGGGGACGGCTACACCTTC.